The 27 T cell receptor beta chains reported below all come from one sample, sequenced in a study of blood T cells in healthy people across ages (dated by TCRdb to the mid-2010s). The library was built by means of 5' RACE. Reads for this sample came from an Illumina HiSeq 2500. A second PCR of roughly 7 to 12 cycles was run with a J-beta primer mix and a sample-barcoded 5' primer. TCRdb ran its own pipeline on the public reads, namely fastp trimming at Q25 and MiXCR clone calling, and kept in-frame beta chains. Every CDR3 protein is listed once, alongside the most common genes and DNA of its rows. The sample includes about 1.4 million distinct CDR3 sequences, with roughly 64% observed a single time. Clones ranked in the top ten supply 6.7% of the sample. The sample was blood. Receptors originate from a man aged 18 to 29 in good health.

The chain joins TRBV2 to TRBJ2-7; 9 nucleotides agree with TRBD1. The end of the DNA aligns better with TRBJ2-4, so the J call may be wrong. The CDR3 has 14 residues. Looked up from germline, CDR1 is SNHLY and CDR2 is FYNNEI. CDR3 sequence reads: CASSAQGAWNIQYF. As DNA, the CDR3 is TGTGCCAGCAGTGCACAGGGGGCGTGGAACATTCAGTACTTC.

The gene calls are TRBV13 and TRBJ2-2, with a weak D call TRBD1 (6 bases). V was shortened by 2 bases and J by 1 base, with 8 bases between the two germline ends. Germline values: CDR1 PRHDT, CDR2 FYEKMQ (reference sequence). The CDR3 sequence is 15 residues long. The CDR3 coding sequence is TGTGCCAGCAGCTTATTACAGGGGAACACCGGGGAGCTGTTTTTT. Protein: CASSLLQGNTGELFF. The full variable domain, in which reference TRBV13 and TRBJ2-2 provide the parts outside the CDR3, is AAGVIQSPRHLIKEKRETATLKCYPIPRHDTVYWYQQGPGQDPQFLISFYEKMQSDKGSIPDRFSAQQFSDYHSELNMSSLELGDSALYFCASSLLQGNTGELFFGEGSRLTVL.

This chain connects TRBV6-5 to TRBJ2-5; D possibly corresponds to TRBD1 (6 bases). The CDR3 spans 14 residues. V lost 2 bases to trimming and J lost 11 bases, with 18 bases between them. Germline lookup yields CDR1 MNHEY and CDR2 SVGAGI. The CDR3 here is CASSYRGTVNGQYF. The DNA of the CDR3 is TGTGCCAGCAGTTACAGGGGGACCGTAAACGGGCAGTACTTC.

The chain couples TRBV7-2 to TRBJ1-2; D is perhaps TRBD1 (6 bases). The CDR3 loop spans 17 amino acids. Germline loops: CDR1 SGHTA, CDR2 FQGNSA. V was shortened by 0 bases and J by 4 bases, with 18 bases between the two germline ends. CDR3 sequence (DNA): TGTGCCAGCAGCTTAGCGCTAAGGGGCAGGGGAGGCTATGGCTACACCTTC. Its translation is CASSLALRGRGGYGYTF.

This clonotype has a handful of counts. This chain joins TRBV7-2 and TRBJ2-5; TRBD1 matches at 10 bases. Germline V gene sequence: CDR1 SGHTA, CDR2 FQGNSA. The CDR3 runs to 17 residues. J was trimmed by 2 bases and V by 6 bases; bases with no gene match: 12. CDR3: CASSYYRDRGGQETQYF. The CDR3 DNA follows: TGTGCCAGCAGTTACTACCGGGACAGGGGAGGTCAAGAGACCCAGTACTTC.

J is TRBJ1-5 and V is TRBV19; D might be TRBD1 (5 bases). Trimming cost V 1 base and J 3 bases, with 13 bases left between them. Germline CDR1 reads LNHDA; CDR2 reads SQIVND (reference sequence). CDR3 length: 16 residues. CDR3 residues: CASSIGRGRDNQPQHF. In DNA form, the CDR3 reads TGTGCCAGTAGTATAGGGAGGGGCAGAGACAATCAGCCCCAGCATTTT.

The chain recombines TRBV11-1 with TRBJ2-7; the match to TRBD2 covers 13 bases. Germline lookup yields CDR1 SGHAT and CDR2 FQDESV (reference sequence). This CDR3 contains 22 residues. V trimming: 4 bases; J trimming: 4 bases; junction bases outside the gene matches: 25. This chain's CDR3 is CASSSIRTELAGGPGRTYEQYF. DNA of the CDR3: TGTGCCAGCAGCTCTATCAGAACAGAACTAGCGGGAGGGCCGGGTAGAACTTACGAGCAGTACTTC.

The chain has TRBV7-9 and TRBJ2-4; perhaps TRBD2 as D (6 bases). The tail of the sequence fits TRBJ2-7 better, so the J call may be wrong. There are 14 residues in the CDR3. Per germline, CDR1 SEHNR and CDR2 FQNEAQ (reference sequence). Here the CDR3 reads CASSWGDQPYEQYF. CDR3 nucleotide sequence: TGTGCCAGCAGCTGGGGGGACCAACCCTACGAGCAGTACTTC.

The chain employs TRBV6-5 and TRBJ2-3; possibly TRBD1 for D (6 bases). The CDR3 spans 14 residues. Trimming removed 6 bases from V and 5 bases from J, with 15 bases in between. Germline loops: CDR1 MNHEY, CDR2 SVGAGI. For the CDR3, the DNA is TGTGCCAGCAGACCTTACACAGGGAAAGATACGCAGTATTTT. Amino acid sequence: CASRPYTGKDTQYF.

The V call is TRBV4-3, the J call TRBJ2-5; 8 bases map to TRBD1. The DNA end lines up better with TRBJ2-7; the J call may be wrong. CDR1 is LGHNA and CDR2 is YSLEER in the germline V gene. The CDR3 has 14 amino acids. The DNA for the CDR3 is TGCGCCAGCAGCCACGACAGGGGATCCCACGAGCAGTACTTC. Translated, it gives CASSHDRGSHEQYF.

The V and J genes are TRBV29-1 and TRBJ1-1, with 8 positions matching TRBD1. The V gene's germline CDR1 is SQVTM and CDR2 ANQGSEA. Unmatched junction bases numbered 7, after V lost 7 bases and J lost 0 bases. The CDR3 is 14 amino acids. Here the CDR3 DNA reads TGCAGCGCCGGAAGGGACAGGTTGAACACTGAAGCTTTCTTT. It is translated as CSAGRDRLNTEAFF. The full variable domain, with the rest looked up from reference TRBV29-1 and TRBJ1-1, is SAVISQKPSRDICQRGTSLTIQCQVDSQVTMMFWYRQQPGQSLTLIATANQGSEATYESGFVIDKFPISRPNLTFSTLTVSNMSPEDSSIYLCSAGRDRLNTEAFFGQGTRLTVV.

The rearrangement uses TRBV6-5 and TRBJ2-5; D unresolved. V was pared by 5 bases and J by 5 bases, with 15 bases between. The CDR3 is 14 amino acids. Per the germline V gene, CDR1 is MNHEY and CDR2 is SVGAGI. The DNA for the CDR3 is TGTGCCAGCAGTACCGCCTGGGGTTCCGAGACCCAGTACTTC. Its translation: CASSTAWGSETQYF.

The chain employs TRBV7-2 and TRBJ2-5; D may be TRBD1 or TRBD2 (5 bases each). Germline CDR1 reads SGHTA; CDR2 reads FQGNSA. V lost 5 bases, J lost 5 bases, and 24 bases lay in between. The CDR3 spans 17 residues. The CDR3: CASSPTSRGRSGETQYF. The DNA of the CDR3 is TGTGCCAGCAGCCCAACTAGTCGGGGACGGTCTGGCGAGACCCAGTACTTC.

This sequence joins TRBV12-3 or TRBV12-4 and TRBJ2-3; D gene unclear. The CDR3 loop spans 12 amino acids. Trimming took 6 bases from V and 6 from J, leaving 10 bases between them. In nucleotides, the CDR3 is TGTGCCAGCAGGCGTTCGATGGATACGCAGTATTTT. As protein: CASRRSMDTQYF.

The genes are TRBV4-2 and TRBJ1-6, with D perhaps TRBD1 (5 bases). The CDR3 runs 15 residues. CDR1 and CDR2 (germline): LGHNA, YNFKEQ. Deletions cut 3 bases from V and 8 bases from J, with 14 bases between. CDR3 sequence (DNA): TGTGCCAGCAGCCAGGACTGGGACGGCCATTCACCCCTCCACTTT. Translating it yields CASSQDWDGHSPLHF.

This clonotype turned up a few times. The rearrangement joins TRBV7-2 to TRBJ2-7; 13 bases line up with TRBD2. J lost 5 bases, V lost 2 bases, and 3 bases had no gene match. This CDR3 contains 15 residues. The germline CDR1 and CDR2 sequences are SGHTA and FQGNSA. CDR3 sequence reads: CASSLRTSGGDEQYF. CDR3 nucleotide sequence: TGTGCCAGCAGCTTAAGGACTAGCGGGGGAGACGAGCAGTACTTC.

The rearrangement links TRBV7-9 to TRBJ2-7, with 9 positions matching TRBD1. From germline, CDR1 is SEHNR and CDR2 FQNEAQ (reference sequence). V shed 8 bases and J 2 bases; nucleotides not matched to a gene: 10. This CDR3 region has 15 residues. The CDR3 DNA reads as TGTGCCAGCCTACTCACCGGGACAGGGACCTACGAGCAGTACTTC. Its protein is CASLLTGTGTYEQYF.

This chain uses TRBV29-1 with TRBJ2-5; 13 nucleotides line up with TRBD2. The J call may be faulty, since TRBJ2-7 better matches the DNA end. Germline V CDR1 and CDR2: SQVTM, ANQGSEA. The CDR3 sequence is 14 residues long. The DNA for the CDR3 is TGCAGCGGGACTAGCGGGAGATTCGGGGACGAGCAGTACTTC. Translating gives CSGTSGRFGDEQYF.

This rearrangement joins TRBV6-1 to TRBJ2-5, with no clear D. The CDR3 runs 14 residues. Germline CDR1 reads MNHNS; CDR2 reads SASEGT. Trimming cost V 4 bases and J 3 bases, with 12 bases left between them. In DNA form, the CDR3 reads TGTGCCAGCAGTGCCCCTCCTGGGGAAGAGACCCAGTACTTC. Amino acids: CASSAPPGEETQYF.

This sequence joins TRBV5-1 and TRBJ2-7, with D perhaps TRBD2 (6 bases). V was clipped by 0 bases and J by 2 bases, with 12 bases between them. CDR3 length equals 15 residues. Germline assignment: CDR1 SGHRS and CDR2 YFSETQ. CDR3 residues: CASSLGWGETYEQYF. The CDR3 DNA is TGCGCCAGCAGCTTGGGATGGGGGGAGACCTACGAGCAGTACTTC.

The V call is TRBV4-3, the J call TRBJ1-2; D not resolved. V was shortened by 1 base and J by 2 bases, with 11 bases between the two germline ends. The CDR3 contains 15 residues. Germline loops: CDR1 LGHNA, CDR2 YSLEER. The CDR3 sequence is CASSQGPGPNYGYTF. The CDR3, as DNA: TGCGCCAGCAGCCAAGGCCCCGGTCCCAACTATGGCTACACCTTC.

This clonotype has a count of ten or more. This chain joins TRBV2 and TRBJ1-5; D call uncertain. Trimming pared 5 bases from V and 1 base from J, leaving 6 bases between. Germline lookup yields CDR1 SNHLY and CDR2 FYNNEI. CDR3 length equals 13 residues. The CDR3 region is CASSSGSNQPQHF. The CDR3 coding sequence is TGTGCCAGCAGTTCCGGGAGCAATCAGCCCCAGCATTTT.

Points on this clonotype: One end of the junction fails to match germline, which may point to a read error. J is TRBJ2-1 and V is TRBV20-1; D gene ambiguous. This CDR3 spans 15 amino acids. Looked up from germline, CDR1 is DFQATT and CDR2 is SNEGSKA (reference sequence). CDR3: CSARDPGSSYNERFF. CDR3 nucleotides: TGCAGTGCCAGAGATCCGGGTAGCTCCTACAATGAGCGGTTCTTC.

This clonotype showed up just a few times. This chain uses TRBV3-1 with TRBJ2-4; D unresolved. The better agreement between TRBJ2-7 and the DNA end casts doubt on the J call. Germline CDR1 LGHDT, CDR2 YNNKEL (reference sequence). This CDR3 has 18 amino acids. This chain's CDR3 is CASSQDGRTRLGFSEQYF. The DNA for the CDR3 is TGTGCCAGCAGCCAAGATGGACGGACCCGCTTAGGTTTTAGCGAGCAGTACTTC.

Here the CDR3 DNA reads TGTGCCAGCAGCTTGAAGGGACAGGGGGCTTTTAAAGAGACCCAGTACTTC. This gives the protein CASSLKGQGAFKETQYF. V gene TRBV5-6 combines with J gene TRBJ2-5, with 12 bases that match TRBD1. CDR1 is SGHDT and CDR2 is YYEEEE in the germline V gene. V dropped 1 base and J dropped 3; count of bases not matched to a gene: 7. The CDR3 runs 17 residues.

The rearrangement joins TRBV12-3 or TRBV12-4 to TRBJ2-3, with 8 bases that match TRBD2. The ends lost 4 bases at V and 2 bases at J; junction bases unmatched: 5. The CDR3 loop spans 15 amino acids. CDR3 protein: CASSSQLAVTDTQYF. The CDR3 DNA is TGTGCCAGCAGTTCGCAACTAGCGGTCACAGATACGCAGTATTTT.

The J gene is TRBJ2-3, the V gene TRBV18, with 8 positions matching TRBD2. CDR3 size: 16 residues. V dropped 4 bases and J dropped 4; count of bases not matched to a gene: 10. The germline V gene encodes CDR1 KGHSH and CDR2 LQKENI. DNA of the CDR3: TGTGCCAGCTCACTGGGACCAGCGGGAGTGTCAGATACGCAGTATTTT. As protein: CASSLGPAGVSDTQYF.